This is a list of T cell receptor beta chains from one sample in a study of metastatic and nonmetastatic thyroid tumors. With MiXCR, TCRdb called clones anew from the PCR reads. There are about 15,000 clones in the sample; about 24% occur only once, and 7.5% lies in the top ten. The sequencing input was adjacent normal tissue. The receptor set was obtained from a female donor with papillary thyroid cancer or a benign thyroid nodule (not recorded which). Some clones in this sample may be carry-over from other donors' samples. Both conserved end residues are part of each CDR3.

v_call cdr3_aa
TRBV11-2 CASRLTGGEAFF
TRBV4-2 CASSPGAGGYNEQFF
TRBV19 CASSIRTDNEKLFF
TRBV5-1 CASSLKQLAGLQETQYF
TRBV5-1 CASSLTGSNYGYTF
TRBV7-8 CASNFSPGEQGYTF
TRBV5-6 CASSLPPSGGYTF
TRBV9 CASTLNPGPQESQYF
TRBV7-8 CASSTPGLAGDPLQETQYF
TRBV12-3/TRBV12-4 CASSFNSLAGVVNEQFF
TRBV20-1 CSARIAGVEQYF
TRBV6-1 CASSEAQSLRTEAFF
TRBV30 CAWSTPRRRIEETQYF
TRBV6-1 CASNTSGLAGVGEQYF
TRBV28 CASILNRGANYCYTF
TRBV5-1 CASSLPPSYEQYF
TRBV9 CASSDRDRGHEQYF
TRBV9 CASSVGQGGTIYF
TRBV2 CASWTGVITRPQHF
TRBV10-3 CASMTGSSGNTIYF
TRBV5-1 CASSVDLDRGYEQYF
TRBV6-2/TRBV6-3 CASRKGGVEGSGTSNQPQHF
TRBV7-9 CASSLGGGSSNQPQHF
TRBV19 CASSIIRTSGYNEQFF
TRBV24-1 CATSDPQPSGANVLTF
TRBV27 CASSFSGQPQHF
TRBV27 CASRAAAAGANVLTF
TRBV2 CASSGGSNQPQHF
TRBV6-1 CATSRVSTGELFF
TRBV7-8 CASSLVPFGGEQFF
TRBV6-1 CASVGVDKYGYTF